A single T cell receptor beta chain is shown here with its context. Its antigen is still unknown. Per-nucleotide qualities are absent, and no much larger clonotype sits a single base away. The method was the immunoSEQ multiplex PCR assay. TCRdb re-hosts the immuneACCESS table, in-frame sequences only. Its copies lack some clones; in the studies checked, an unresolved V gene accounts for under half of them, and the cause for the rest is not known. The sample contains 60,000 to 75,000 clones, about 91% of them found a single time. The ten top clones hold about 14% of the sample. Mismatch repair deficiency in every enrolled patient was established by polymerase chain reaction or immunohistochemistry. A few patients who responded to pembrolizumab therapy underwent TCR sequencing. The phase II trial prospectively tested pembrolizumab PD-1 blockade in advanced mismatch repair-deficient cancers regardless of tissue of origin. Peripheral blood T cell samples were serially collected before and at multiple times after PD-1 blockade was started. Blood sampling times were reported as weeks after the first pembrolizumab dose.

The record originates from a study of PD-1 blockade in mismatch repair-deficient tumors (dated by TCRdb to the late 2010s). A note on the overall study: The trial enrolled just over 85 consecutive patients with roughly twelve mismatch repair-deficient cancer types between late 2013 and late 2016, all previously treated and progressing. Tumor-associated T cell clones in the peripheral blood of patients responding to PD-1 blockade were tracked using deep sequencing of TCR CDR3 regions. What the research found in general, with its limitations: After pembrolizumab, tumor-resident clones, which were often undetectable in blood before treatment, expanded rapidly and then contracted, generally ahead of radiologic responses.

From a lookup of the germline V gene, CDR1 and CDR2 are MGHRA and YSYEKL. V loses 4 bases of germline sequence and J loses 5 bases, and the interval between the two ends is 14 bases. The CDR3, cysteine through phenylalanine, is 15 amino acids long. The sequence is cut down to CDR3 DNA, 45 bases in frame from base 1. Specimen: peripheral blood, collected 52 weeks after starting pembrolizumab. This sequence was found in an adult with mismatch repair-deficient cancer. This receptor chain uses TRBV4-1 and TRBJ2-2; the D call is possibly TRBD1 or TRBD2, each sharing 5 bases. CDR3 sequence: CASSPMGVWTGELFF. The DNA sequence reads TGCGCCAGCAGCCCCATGGGGGTTTGGACCGGGGAGCTGTTTTTT.